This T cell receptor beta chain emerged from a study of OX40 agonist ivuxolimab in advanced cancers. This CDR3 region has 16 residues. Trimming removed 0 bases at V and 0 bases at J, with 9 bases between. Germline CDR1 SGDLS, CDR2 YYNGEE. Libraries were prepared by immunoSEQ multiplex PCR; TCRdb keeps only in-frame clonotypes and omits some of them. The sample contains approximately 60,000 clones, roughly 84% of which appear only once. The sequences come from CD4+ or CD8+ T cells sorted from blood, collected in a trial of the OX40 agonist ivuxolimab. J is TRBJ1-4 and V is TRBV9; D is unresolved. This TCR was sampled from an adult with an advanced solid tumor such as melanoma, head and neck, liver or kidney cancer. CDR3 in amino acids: CASSVVPGATNEKLFF. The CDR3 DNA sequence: TGTGCCAGCAGCGTAGTCCCGGGTGCAACTAATGAAAAACTGTTTTTT.